These 15 T cell receptor beta chains were sequenced from one sample in a study of early T cells in non-severe SARS-CoV-2 infection. TCRdb re-called the 5' RACE reads through MiXCR, storing one row per CDR3 protein. The table shows tens of thousands of distinct CDR3 sequences, with roughly an eighth occurring only once. The sequencing input was whole blood. All receptors derive from an adult who was a healthcare worker with PCR-confirmed SARS-CoV-2 infection or an uninfected control (not recorded which).

V gene TRBV30 combines with J gene TRBJ2-7; D unclear. Trimming took off 4 bases at V and 4 bases at J, with 11 bases between the two ends. Germline V gives CDR1 GTSNPN, CDR2 SVGIG (reference sequence). This CDR3 comprises 12 residues. CDR3 sequence (DNA): TGTGCCTGGAATGAGTTCGCTTACGAGCAGTACTTC. The encoded protein is CAWNEFAYEQYF.

Many counts were recorded for this clonotype. The rearrangement joins TRBV20-1 to TRBJ2-7; possibly TRBD2 for D (5 bases). Germline CDR1 reads DFQATT; CDR2 reads SNEGSKA (reference sequence). This CDR3 comprises 15 residues. Between the trimmed V and J ends, which lost 5 bases and 7 bases, there was a span of 24 bases. DNA of the CDR3: TGCAGTGCTCAACTTCCCGGCGGGTCTGTCGGAGAGCAGTACTTC. Encoded protein: CSAQLPGGSVGEQYF.

This clonotype was observed a few times. The V call is TRBV6-5, the J call TRBJ2-3; D is ambiguous. From germline, CDR1 is MNHEY and CDR2 SVGAGI. The length of the CDR3 is 14 residues. The V gene lost 2 bases and the J gene lost 2 bases, with 8 bases spanning the gap. CDR3 loop: CASSYRHPTDTQYF. CDR3 sequence (DNA): TGTGCCAGCAGTTACCGACACCCCACAGATACGCAGTATTTT.

This clonotype was found many times. The chain has TRBV12-3 or TRBV12-4 and TRBJ1-1, with D perhaps TRBD1 (5 bases). V was pared by 6 bases and J by 0 bases, with 11 bases between. CDR3 length: 14 residues. Written as DNA, the CDR3 is TGTGCCAGCAGCGCTGCACAGGTGAACACTGAAGCTTTCTTT. It codes for CASSAAQVNTEAFF.

This clonotype was seen at least ten times. This chain links TRBV24-1 with TRBJ2-3, with D perhaps TRBD2 (7 bases). In germline, CDR1 is KGHDR, CDR2 SFDVKD. The CDR3 sequence is 16 residues long. V was shortened by 3 bases and J by 4 bases, with 16 bases between the two germline ends. CDR3 bases: TGTGCCACCAGTGATCGGAATACAGGGAGGGCAGATACGCAGTATTTT. Translating it yields CATSDRNTGRADTQYF.

This clonotype was picked up many times. This chain connects TRBV28 to TRBJ1-2, with TRBD1 identical over 7 bases. The CDR3 sequence is 14 residues long. Germline loops: CDR1 MDHEN, CDR2 SYDVKM. Losses at the gene ends were 5 bases for V and 7 bases for J; bases not matched to a gene: 10. CDR3: CASSTATGAPGYTF. CDR3 in DNA: TGTGCCAGCAGTACAGCCACAGGGGCCCCTGGCTACACCTTC.

This clonotype has ten or more counts. This chain uses TRBV3-1 with TRBJ2-7; D call uncertain. This CDR3 has 11 residues. From germline, CDR1 is LGHDT and CDR2 YNNKEL (reference sequence). Trimming removed 4 bases at V and 10 bases at J, with 11 bases between. CDR3 in amino acids: CASSLHNSQYF. Written as DNA, the CDR3 is TGTGCCAGCAGCCTTCACAACTCTCAGTACTTC.

This clonotype was seen many times. V gene TRBV28 combines with J gene TRBJ2-3; 11 nucleotides align to TRBD2. CDR1 is MDHEN, CDR2 SYDVKM, per germline. Trimming at V came to 6 bases and at J to 2 bases, leaving 4 bases not matched to a gene. This CDR3 is built from 15 residues. The CDR3 DNA follows: TGTGCCAGCAGCCGACTAGCGGGGTTCACAGATACGCAGTATTTT. It encodes CASSRLAGFTDTQYF. Using reference TRBV28 and TRBJ2-3 for the parts outside the CDR3, the full variable domain is DVKVTQSSRYLVKRTGEKVFLECVQDMDHENMFWYRQDPGLGLRLIYFSYDVKMKEKGDIPEGYSVSREKKERFSLILESASTNQTSMYLCASSRLAGFTDTQYFGPGTRLTVL.

Ten or more counts support this clonotype. The J gene is TRBJ1-6, the V gene TRBV28, with TRBD1 matching 7 bases. V shed 5 bases, J shed 6 bases, and the junction held 10 bases outside the gene matches. CDR1 and CDR2 (germline): MDHEN, SYDVKM. The CDR3 extends over 16 amino acids. CDR3 amino acids: CASSRDRETINSPLHF. CDR3 in DNA: TGTGCCAGCAGTCGTGACAGGGAGACGATTAATTCACCCCTCCACTTT.

This clonotype showed up just a few times. This chain uses TRBV10-3 with TRBJ2-7; 8 bases agree with TRBD1. The V segment lost 6 bases and the J segment 7 bases; nucleotides outside the gene matches: 14. Germline V gene sequence: CDR1 ENHRY, CDR2 SYGVKD. The CDR3 has 15 residues. CDR3 sequence reads: CAISLVGTGLGEQYF. The CDR3 DNA is TGTGCCATCAGCCTAGTCGGGACAGGACTCGGAGAGCAGTACTTC.

The chain is built from TRBV28 and TRBJ2-7, with 11 bases that match TRBD1. From germline, CDR1 is MDHEN and CDR2 SYDVKM. There are 15 residues in the CDR3. Germline trimming cut 5 bases from V and 2 bases from J; bases unmatched to any gene: 5. CDR3 in DNA: TGTGCCAGCAGTGGGGACAGGGGGTCCCCCTACGAGCAGTACTTC. It encodes CASSGDRGSPYEQYF.

This clonotype was seen repeatedly, ten times or more. The gene calls are TRBV29-1 and TRBJ2-5; D is undetermined. This CDR3 is built from 17 residues. Trimming pared 2 bases from V and 4 bases from J, leaving 23 bases between. The V gene's germline CDR1 is SQVTM and CDR2 ANQGSEA. The CDR3 spells CSVEIYTKTDLRETQYF. As DNA, the CDR3 is TGCAGCGTTGAAATCTACACAAAAACAGATCTCCGAGAGACCCAGTACTTC.

By proportion, this clonotype is medium-sized. The chain has TRBV6-5 and TRBJ1-1; D is perhaps TRBD1 (5 bases). In germline, CDR1 is MNHEY, CDR2 SVGAGI. V lost 1 base and J 0 bases, leaving 9 bases between the germline ends. The CDR3 runs 15 residues. The CDR3 region is CASSYYGAVNTEAFF. CDR3 DNA: TGTGCCAGCAGTTACTATGGGGCGGTGAACACTGAAGCTTTCTTT.

This clonotype has ten or more counts. The chain recombines TRBV20-1 with TRBJ1-5; D may be TRBD1 (5 bases). V lost 0 bases and J 1 base, leaving 10 bases between the germline ends. The CDR3 runs to 15 residues. In germline, CDR1 is DFQATT, CDR2 SNEGSKA (reference sequence). This chain's CDR3 is CSARDGRVSNQPQHF. The CDR3 nucleotides are TGCAGTGCTAGAGATGGCAGGGTGAGCAATCAGCCCCAGCATTTT.

V is TRBV5-1 and J is TRBJ2-3, with 11 bases that match TRBD2. This CDR3 has 16 residues. CDR1 and CDR2 (germline): SGHRS, YFSETQ. V lost 0 bases and J lost 4; bases outside the gene matches: 4. The CDR3 DNA is TGCGCCAGCAGCTTGGCTAGCGGGGGGTCCCCAGATACGCAGTATTTT. Its protein product is CASSLASGGSPDTQYF.